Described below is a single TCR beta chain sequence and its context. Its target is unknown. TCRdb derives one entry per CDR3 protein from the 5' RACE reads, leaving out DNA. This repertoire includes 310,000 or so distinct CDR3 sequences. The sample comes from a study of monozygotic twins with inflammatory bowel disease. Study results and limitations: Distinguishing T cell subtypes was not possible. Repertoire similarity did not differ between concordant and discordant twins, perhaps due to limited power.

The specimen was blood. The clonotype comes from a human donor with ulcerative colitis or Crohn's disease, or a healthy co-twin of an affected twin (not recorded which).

This chain's CDR3 is CASSFGLAGSEQFF. V gene TRBV28 combines with J gene TRBJ2-1; TCRdb proposes TRBD2, but this gene call is untestable without DNA. Germline V CDR1 and CDR2: MDHEN, SYDVKM. The CDR3 extends over 14 amino acids.